These 15 T cell receptor beta chains originate from one sample sequenced in a study of identifying expanded T cells in peripheral blood. Assay: immunoSEQ multiplex PCR; the TCRdb copy retains only in-frame clones and omits some. The sample carries roughly 78,000 clones, almost 90% recorded once. Sequenced material: blood. These receptors were collected from a person between 18 and 75 years old in good health.

The V call is TRBV27, the J call TRBJ2-3, with no clear D. Trimming removed 0 bases at V and 0 bases at J, with 7 bases between. In germline, CDR1 is MNHEY, CDR2 SMNVEV (reference sequence). The CDR3 has 15 amino acids. The CDR3 protein is CASSLSGYSTDTQYF. The CDR3 bases are TGTGCCAGCAGTTTATCAGGGTATAGCACAGATACGCAGTATTTT.

The V gene is TRBV6-6, the J gene TRBJ2-1; 9 nucleotides agree with TRBD2. The V segment lost 8 bases and the J segment 6 bases; nucleotides outside the gene matches: 8. This CDR3 has 14 amino acids. Germline V gene sequence: CDR1 MNHNY, CDR2 SVGAGI (reference sequence). CDR3 protein: CASHGGSGGNEQFF. For the CDR3, the DNA is TGTGCCAGCCACGGGGGTAGCGGGGGCAATGAGCAGTTCTTC.

This chain connects TRBV5-6 to TRBJ2-2; D is unclear. The germline gives CDR1 SGHDT, CDR2 YYEEEE. V lost 0 bases to trimming and J lost 7 bases, with 13 bases between them. This CDR3 region has 15 residues. The CDR3 reads CASSLVGTSGGELFF. The CDR3 bases are TGTGCCAGCAGCTTGGTCGGCACCTCGGGCGGGGAGCTGTTTTTT.

This clone was observed a single time. The chain has TRBV7-9 and TRBJ2-1; TRBD2 is a possible D gene (5 bases). This CDR3 has 15 amino acids. Germline CDR1 is SEHNR and CDR2 is FQNEAQ (reference sequence). V lost 5 bases to trimming and J lost 4 bases, with 15 bases between them. The CDR3 DNA reads TGTGCCAGCAGCCCTGGCAGCGGCTTATACAATGAGCAGTTCTTC. This codes for CASSPGSGLYNEQFF.

This clone has only a few counts. The genes are TRBV10-3 and TRBJ2-7; 7 bases are a match to TRBD1. With 6 bases clipped from V and 4 bases from J, the junction kept 3 bases outside the gene matches. The CDR3 has 12 amino acids. Germline CDR1 ENHRY, CDR2 SYGVKD. CDR3 bases: TGTGCCATCAGCCGACAGGGATACGAGCAGTACTTC. Amino acids: CAISRQGYEQYF.

The chain recombines TRBV6-1 with TRBJ2-5; D might be TRBD2 (5 bases). The V gene lost 8 bases and the J gene lost 2 bases, with 15 bases spanning the gap. The CDR3 covers 14 residues. Germline CDR1 reads MNHNS; CDR2 reads SASEGT. The CDR3 loop is CASLPDWSQETQYF. CDR3 DNA: TGTGCCAGCCTTCCGGACTGGTCTCAAGAGACCCAGTACTTC.

The chain uses TRBV27 and TRBJ2-2; possibly TRBD2 for D (6 bases). The CDR3 spans 16 residues. Germline lookup yields CDR1 MNHEY and CDR2 SMNVEV (reference sequence). The germline V and J ends were trimmed by 2 bases and 9 bases, with 19 bases remaining between them. CDR3 in amino acids: CASSLLPGEMSRELFF. For the CDR3, the DNA is TGTGCCAGCAGTTTACTCCCGGGGGAGATGTCCCGGGAGCTGTTTTTT.

The rearrangement joins TRBV7-2 to TRBJ2-3; D is undetermined. Per the germline V gene, CDR1 is SGHTA and CDR2 is FQGNSA. This CDR3 comprises 15 residues. V was shortened by 5 bases and J by 6 bases, with 18 bases between the two germline ends. The CDR3 DNA reads as TGTGCCAGCAGCATTCTAGGTGGGGAAGGGGATACGCAGTATTTT. Translation: CASSILGGEGDTQYF.

The gene calls are TRBV6-5 and TRBJ2-4; TRBD1 agrees at 7 bases. Unmatched junction bases numbered 10, after V lost 5 bases and J lost 6 bases. The CDR3 has 15 amino acids. Per the germline V gene, CDR1 is MNHEY and CDR2 is SVGAGI. This CDR3 is CASSITPNRGNIQYF. Written as DNA, the CDR3 is TGTGCCAGCAGTATCACCCCTAACAGGGGAAACATTCAGTACTTC.

This chain uses TRBV29-1 with TRBJ2-3; 7 bases fit TRBD1. Trimming cost V 7 bases and J 6 bases; bases outside gene matches: 4. The CDR3 extends over 11 amino acids. Germline loops: CDR1 SQVTM, CDR2 ANQGSEA. The CDR3 region is CSGLTGDTQYF. The CDR3 coding sequence is TGCAGCGGCCTGACAGGGGATACGCAGTATTTT.

J is TRBJ2-1 and V is TRBV11-2; D is unresolved. The CDR3 contains 12 residues. Germline values: CDR1 SGHAT, CDR2 FQNNGV. Trimming stripped 2 bases from V and 12 bases from J, with 11 bases between. DNA for the CDR3: TGTGCCAGCAGCTTAAATTCGGCAGGGCAGTTCTTC. This codes for CASSLNSAGQFF.

V gene TRBV2 combines with J gene TRBJ1-5, with 7 bases lining up with TRBD1. V trimming: 7 bases; J trimming: 0 bases; junction bases outside the gene matches: 3. CDR1 and CDR2 from the germline V gene are SNHLY and FYNNEI. The CDR3 runs 14 residues. CDR3 sequence reads: CASKGAGSNQPQHF. The CDR3 DNA reads TGTGCCAGCAAGGGGGCGGGTAGCAATCAGCCCCAGCATTTT.

CDR3 nucleotide sequence: TGTGCCAGTAGTACCGGGACAGCCTATGGCGATGAGCAGTACTTC. As protein: CASSTGTAYGDEQYF. The chain combines TRBV19 with TRBJ2-7; 7 bases agree with TRBD1. The ends lost 4 bases at V and 7 bases at J; junction bases unmatched: 13. Per the germline V gene, CDR1 is LNHDA and CDR2 is SQIVND (reference sequence). The CDR3 runs to 15 residues.

The chain recombines TRBV4-2 with TRBJ1-1; TRBD1 might be the D (5 bases). Trimming took 1 base from V and 7 from J, leaving 10 bases between them. The CDR3 has 13 residues. CDR1 is LGHNA, CDR2 YNFKEQ, per germline. CDR3 protein: CASSQGGGFEAFF. CDR3 DNA: TGTGCCAGCAGCCAAGGGGGGGGGTTTGAAGCTTTCTTT.

The rearrangement links TRBV28 to TRBJ2-7; 11 bases align to TRBD1. The germline gives CDR1 MDHEN, CDR2 SYDVKM. J was trimmed by 2 bases and V by 4 bases; bases with no gene match: 13. The CDR3 consists of 18 residues. CDR3: CASSSFGFRDRGAYEQYF. CDR3 in DNA: TGTGCCAGCAGTTCCTTCGGATTCCGGGACAGGGGGGCCTACGAGCAGTACTTC.